The rows below give T cell receptor beta chains drawn from one sample of a study of blood T cell repertoires in COVID-19. Only in-frame clones appear in the TCRdb table, and some are missing; sequencing was by immunoSEQ multiplex PCR. The table includes about 7,500 clones, about 70% detected once. Sample: peripheral blood. These receptors were obtained from a human donor in a cohort sampled during active COVID-19. The conserved cysteine and the conserved F or W are not part of the CDR3 here.

J gene,V gene,CDR3 protein
TRBJ1-2,TRBV28,ASSSFGQALYGYT
TRBJ2-7,TRBV28,ASSPFPKLP
TRBJ2-7,TRBV5-6,ASSLALRDYEQY
TRBJ1-5,TRBV4-1,ASSQVRAGDQPQH
TRBJ2-7,TRBV21-1,ASSPPRDFLFSYEQY
TRBJ2-1,TRBV5-1,ASSFTGVAYNEQF
TRBJ2-5,TRBV5-4,ASSLVTGGETQY
TRBJ1-5,TRBV7-9,ASSAGGNQPQH
TRBJ2-7,TRBV19,ASSVGTGPYEQY
TRBJ2-1,TRBV4-3,ASSQDRSGSYNEQF
TRBJ2-3,TRBV2,ASSDPGDHLPGGFTDTQY
TRBJ2-1,TRBV9,ASSGQGYEQF